The clone carrying this TCR beta chain was recorded once. As originally analysed: Amplified reference gene primers provided the basis for estimating nucleated cell counts. This table comes from immunoSEQ multiplex PCR, and its TCRdb copy is limited to in-frame clones, with some not included. The V and J calls and clone size were taken over from that table, and D and trimming were inferred from the DNA. In the table there are approximately 170,000 clones, about 85% of which are singletons. The CDR3 length is 16 residues. Trimming removed 3 bases at V and 3 bases at J, with 16 bases between. Per the germline V gene, CDR1 is SGHTS and CDR2 is YDEGEE. This sample was taken from a study of blood T cell repertoires in COVID-19.

This receptor was obtained from a man aged 65 to 85 who had recovered from COVID-19. What was sequenced was peripheral blood. The chain is built from TRBV5-8 and TRBJ1-5; D remains unclear. The CDR3 sequence: CASSYDTRPFNQPQHF. As DNA, the CDR3 is TGTGCCAGCAGCTACGACACCAGGCCCTTCAATCAGCCCCAGCATTTT.